The clone carrying this TCR beta chain was seen repeatedly, ten times or more. What it recognizes is unknown. The authors produced cDNA by 5'RACE using 10-nucleotide random UMIs. A single run covered 15-18 subjects with over 160 million TCR-beta sequences. TCRdb reprocessed the 5' RACE reads via MiXCR and lists one record per CDR3 protein. Among under 130,000 distinct CDR3 sequences listed, more than 10% were seen once. CDR1 SGHRS and CDR2 YFSETQ come from the germline V gene. CDR3 length equals 14 residues. V was pared by 0 bases and J by 3 bases, with 8 bases between. These data come from a study of neurological immune-mediated disorders. General study points: Across subjects, no CDR3 amino acid sequence appeared in expanded clones of more than one subject, a finding that suggested private repertoires in all groups.

The time point here: longitudinal time-point 3. PBMCs numbering 2 million and stored at -80 C yielded the unsorted libraries. The sample consisted of PBMCs. The rearrangement uses TRBV5-1 and TRBJ2-3; no reliable D call. This TCR came from a female donor with HTLV-1-associated myelopathy (HAM/TSP). The CDR3: CASSLGLPTDTQYF. The CDR3 DNA follows: TGCGCCAGCAGCTTGGGGCTCCCGACAGATACGCAGTATTTT.